The T cell receptor beta chain under discussion was sequenced for a study of human CD8 memory T cell subsets. Study conclusions and caveats: Stem-like memory and precursor exhausted T cell populations exhibited comparably high diversity, in distinction to effector memory cells. Stem-like memory T cells and precursor exhausted T cells had repertoires whose mutual overlap was minimal.

As to this clonotype: Its target is unknown.

Duplicate vials holding approximately 160,000 sorted CD8+ T cells per subset yielded the RNA. By UMI-labeled 5' RACE, the TCR beta libraries were made. TCRdb reworked the 5' RACE reads into one entry per CDR3 protein, no DNA. There are 9,500 to 12,000 distinct CDR3 sequences in the sample, with roughly 20% held by the top ten. The CDR3 loop spans 12 amino acids. Germline CDR1 and CDR2: PRHDT and FYEKMQ (reference sequence). V and J are TRBV13 and TRBJ2-7. The source material was CD8+ stem-like memory T cells (TSCM and TCM) sorted from PBMCs. The subset here: stem-like memory CD8 T cells (TSTEM), CCR7+ PD-1- TIGIT-. The TCR comes from a human donor in good health. CDR3 loop: CASSLGEVEQYF.